A selection of T cell receptor beta chains follows, all from one sample in a study of identical twins. TCRdb fed the 5' RACE reads into MiXCR, producing one record per CDR3 protein. The data hold 250,000 to 300,000 distinct CDR3 sequences, with 7.5% to 9.5% observed a single time. The same data also went into a second study, on yellow fever vaccine responses in identical twins.

The sequenced sample was CD8+ T cells sorted from blood. These receptors came from a woman aged 18-29 years in good health. Each CDR3 is given with its conserved first and last residue. The order of the fields is V gene, clone size, J gene, CDR3 protein. Where a row states a size, it is once, few, many or the class of an expanded clone; other rows omit it.

V: TRBV20-1; size: few; J: TRBJ2-3; CDR3: CSARDLTGVADTQYF
V: TRBV7-8; size: many; J: TRBJ2-5; CDR3: CASSVSGGTQETQYF
V: TRBV29-1; size: many; J: TRBJ2-3; CDR3: CSATLAEEIDTQYF
V: TRBV7-2; size: many; J: TRBJ2-1; CDR3: CASSLYRGLNEQFF
V: TRBV27; size: few; J: TRBJ2-2; CDR3: CASSLMASGELFF
V: TRBV6-2/TRBV6-3; size: many; J: TRBJ2-7; CDR3: CASSEDIRDTYF
V: TRBV28; size: many; J: TRBJ1-5; CDR3: CASSLSPYQPQHF
V: TRBV9; size: few; J: TRBJ2-7; CDR3: CASSPPASGEYEQYF
V: TRBV4-3; size: many; J: TRBJ2-3; CDR3: CASSQGTLTDTQYF
V: TRBV9; size: .; J: TRBJ1-5; CDR3: CASSVNAGSNQPQHF